This T cell receptor (beta chain) stems from a study of T cells in narcolepsy. Study context: Healthy controls were enrolled alongside patients with narcolepsy type 1 or type 2. Study-level points and caveats: Autoreactive clone sequences were missing from some blood memory CD4+ repertoires. Healthy controls reportedly lacked the autoreactive clonotypes serially found in patients' blood. HCRT-specific and TRIB2-specific autoreactive clonotypes appeared among same-patient CSF and blood CD4+ clonotypes.

Profiled with immunoSEQ multiplex PCR; TCRdb holds only in-frame clones, not every one. This table holds tens of thousands of clones, roughly four fifths found once. This CDR3 comprises 12 residues. CDR1 is MNHNS, CDR2 SASEGT, per germline. V was cut by 8 bases and J by 0 bases, with 7 bases left in between. A word on this clone: Its antigen remains unknown.

V usage is TRBV6-1 and J usage is TRBJ1-1; no clear D gene. The sequence derives from a human donor in good health. The sequenced material came from memory (CD45RA-) CD4+ T cells from blood. The CDR3 loop reads CASALLNTEAFF. The DNA for the CDR3 is TGTGCCAGCGCTCTCCTGAACACTGAAGCTTTCTTT.